The text below deals with one T cell receptor (beta chain). It lacks a known antigen. The sample holds no much larger clone one base away, and base qualities are not on file. The immunoSEQ Assay, a bias-controlled multiplex PCR, was used to amplify TCRbeta CDR3 regions from genomic DNA. From the authors' description of their analysis: The number of nucleated cells in each sample was estimated by amplification of reference gene primers within the assay. To quantify the absolute abundance of each unique TCRbeta CDR3 rearrangement, sequence reads were collapsed and filtered. Productive Simpson clonality was computed per sample as the square root of Simpson's diversity index over productive rearrangements. TCRdb's version of the immuneACCESS table is confined to in-frame rearrangements and falls short of the full clone set. An unresolved V gene accounts for under half of the shortfall where checked; the remainder is of unknown origin. The V and J calls and the clone size are those of that table, but D and trimming were determined from the DNA. A total of hundreds of thousands of clones appear in this sample, about 91% of them only once. In total, the top ten clones hold more than 8.5% of the sample.

These data belong to a study of blood T cell repertoires in COVID-19 (dated by TCRdb to 2018 to 2021). Notes on the research overall: Collaborator samples came from the United States, Italy and Spain and covered acute and convalescent phases of COVID-19. The prospective study material was composed of cDNA or gDNA derived from T cells, B-cell-depleted T cells, or PBMCs. Deeply sampled blood TCRbeta repertoires from subjects exposed to, actively infected with, or recovered from COVID-19 were included in the dataset. The repertoires were released in a freely available public database intended as a resource for research on the immune response to SARS-CoV-2. Samples were obtained from the ongoing ImmuneRACE study (first 160 participants) and from 950 to 1,500 subjects provided by 6 global collaborators. Sample metadata almost always included a de-identified subject ID, COVID-19 status, age in years and sex. Where HLA class I and class II types were available, the types were taken from metadata supplied by the sample provider, not from assay-based typing. Study-wide findings and limitations: The quantity of clinical and demographic metadata differed by source and by participant and was supplied without curation.

Deletion took 0 bases off V and 1 base off J, with a span of 12 bases between the germline ends. CDR1 MNHEY and CDR2 SMNVEV are derived from the germline V gene (reference sequence). Measured from the cysteine to the phenylalanine, the CDR3 is 17 residues long. Only the CDR3 region is kept as DNA, spanning 51 bases read in frame from base 1. In the prospective study, participants were about 18 to 100 years old, resided in 24 geographic areas of the United States, and were enrolled through a virtual design. In the prospective study, participants were assigned to cohorts based on the clinical history participants reported in a screening survey and a study questionnaire. Recovered participants in ImmuneRACE Cohort 3 were defined as having two consecutive negative NP/OP PCR tests, clearance from a healthcare professional, or resolution of symptoms. In the prospective study, mobile phlebotomists collected whole blood, serum and a nasopharyngeal or oropharyngeal swab from each participant. Prospective study participants could optionally give additional blood draws and questionnaires over an approximately 2-month period. Blood samples from the prospective study were shipped frozen or at room temperature prior to DNA extraction.

The sequence links TRBV27 to TRBJ2-2, with the D gene not confidently named. Sequencing used PBMCs or T cells enriched from blood (not recorded which). The sequence was obtained from a woman under 30 who had recovered from COVID-19. CDR3 sequence: CASSLSLANLNTGELFF. The DNA sequence follows: TGTGCCAGCAGTTTATCCCTGGCCAACCTGAACACCGGGGAGCTGTTTTTT.